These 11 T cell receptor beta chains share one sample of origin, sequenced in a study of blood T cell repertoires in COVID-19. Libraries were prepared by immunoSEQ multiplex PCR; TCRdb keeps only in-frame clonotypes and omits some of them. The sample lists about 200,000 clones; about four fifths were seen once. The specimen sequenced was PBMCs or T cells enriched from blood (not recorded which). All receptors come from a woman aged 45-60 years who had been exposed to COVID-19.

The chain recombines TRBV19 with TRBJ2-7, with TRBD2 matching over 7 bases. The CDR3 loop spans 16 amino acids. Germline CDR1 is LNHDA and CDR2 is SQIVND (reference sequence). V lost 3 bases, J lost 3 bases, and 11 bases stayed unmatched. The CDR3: CASSMATGTNLYEQYF. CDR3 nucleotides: TGTGCCAGTAGTATGGCCACCGGGACTAACCTCTACGAGCAGTACTTC.

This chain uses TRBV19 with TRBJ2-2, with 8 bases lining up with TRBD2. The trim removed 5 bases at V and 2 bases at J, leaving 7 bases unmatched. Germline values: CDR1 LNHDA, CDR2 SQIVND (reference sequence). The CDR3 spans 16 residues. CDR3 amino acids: CASSVPGLGNTGELFF. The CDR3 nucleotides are TGTGCCAGTAGTGTCCCGGGACTAGGTAACACCGGGGAGCTGTTTTTT.

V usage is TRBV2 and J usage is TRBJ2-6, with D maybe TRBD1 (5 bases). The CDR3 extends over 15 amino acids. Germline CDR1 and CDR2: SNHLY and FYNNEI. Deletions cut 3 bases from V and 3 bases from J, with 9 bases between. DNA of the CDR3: TGTGCCAGCAGTGAGGCAGGGATTGGGGCCAACGTCCTGACTTTC. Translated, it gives CASSEAGIGANVLTF. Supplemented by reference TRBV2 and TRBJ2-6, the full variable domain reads EPEVTQTPSHQVTQMGQEVILRCVPISNHLYFYWYRQILGQKVEFLVSFYNNEISEKSEIFDDQFSVERPDGSNFTLKIRSTKLEDSAMYFCASSEAGIGANVLTFGAGSRLTVL.

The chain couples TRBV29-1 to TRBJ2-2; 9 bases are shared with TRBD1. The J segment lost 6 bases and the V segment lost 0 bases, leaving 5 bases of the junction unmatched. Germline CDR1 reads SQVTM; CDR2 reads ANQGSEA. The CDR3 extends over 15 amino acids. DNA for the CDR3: TGCAGCGTTGAAGACCACAGGGGGCAGGCCGGGGAGCTGTTTTTT. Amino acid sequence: CSVEDHRGQAGELFF.

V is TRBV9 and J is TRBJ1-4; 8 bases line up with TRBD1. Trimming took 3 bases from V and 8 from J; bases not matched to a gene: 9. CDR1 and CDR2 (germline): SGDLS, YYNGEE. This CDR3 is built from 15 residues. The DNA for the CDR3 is TGTGCCAGCAGCGCCCACCAGGGGGCGCGGGAAAAACTGTTTTTT. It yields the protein CASSAHQGAREKLFF.

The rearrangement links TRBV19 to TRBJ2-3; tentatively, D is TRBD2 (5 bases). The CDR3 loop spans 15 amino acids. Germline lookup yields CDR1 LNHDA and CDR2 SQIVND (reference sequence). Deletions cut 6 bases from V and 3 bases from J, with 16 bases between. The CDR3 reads CASRRTPGGTDTQYF. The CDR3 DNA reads TGTGCCAGTAGGCGGACTCCCGGTGGGACAGATACGCAGTATTTT.

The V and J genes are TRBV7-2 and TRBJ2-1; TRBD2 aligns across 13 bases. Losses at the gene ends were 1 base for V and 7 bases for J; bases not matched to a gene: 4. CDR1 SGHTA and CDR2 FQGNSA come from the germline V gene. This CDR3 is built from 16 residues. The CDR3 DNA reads TGTGCCAGCAGCTTAGGACTAGCGGGGGGTCAAAATGAGCAGTTCTTC. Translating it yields CASSLGLAGGQNEQFF.

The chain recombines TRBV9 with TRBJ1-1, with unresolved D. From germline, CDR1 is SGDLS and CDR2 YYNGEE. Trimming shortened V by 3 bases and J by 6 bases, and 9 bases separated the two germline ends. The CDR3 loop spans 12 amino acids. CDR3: CASSGELSEAFF. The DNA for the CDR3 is TGTGCCAGCAGCGGAGAGCTCTCTGAAGCTTTCTTT.

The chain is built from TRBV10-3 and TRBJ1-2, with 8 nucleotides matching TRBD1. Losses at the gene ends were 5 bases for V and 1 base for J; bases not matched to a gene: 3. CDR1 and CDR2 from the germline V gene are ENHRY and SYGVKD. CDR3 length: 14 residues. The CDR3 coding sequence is TGTGCCATCAGTAGACAGGGGATTAACTATGGCTACACCTTC. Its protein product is CAISRQGINYGYTF.

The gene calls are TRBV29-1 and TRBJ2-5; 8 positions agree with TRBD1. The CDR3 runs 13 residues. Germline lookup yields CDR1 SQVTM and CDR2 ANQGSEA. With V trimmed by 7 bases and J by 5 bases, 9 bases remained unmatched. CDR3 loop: CSAPGQVGETQYF. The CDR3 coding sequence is TGCAGCGCTCCGGGACAGGTGGGGGAGACCCAGTACTTC.

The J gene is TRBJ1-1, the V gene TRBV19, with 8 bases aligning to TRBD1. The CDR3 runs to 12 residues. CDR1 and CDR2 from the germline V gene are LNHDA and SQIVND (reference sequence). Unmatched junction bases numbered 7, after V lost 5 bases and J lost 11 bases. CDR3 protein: CASSLPTGVAFF. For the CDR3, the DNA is TGTGCCAGTAGTCTTCCGACAGGGGTGGCTTTCTTT.